These T cell receptor beta chains were read from a single sample in a study of blood T cell repertoires in COVID-19. Sequencing was performed with immunoSEQ multiplex PCR; in TCRdb, only in-frame clones are kept and a portion is missing. The data contain fewer than 300,000 clones, 90% of them singletons. The sample consisted of PBMCs or T cells enriched from blood (not recorded which). The receptor source for this set is a woman in her 30s who had recovered from COVID-19. The CDR3 runs from the conserved cysteine through the conserved F or W. D genes are given only for firm matches. Clone size, where shown, is once, few, many, or a class for clones that have expanded.

clone_size d_call j_call v_call cdr3_nt cdr3_aa
- TRBD1 TRBJ1-5 TRBV19 TGTGCCAGTAGTATACTGACAGGGGGCAGCAATCAGCCCCAGCATTTT CASSILTGGSNQPQHF
- TRBD1 TRBJ1-2 TRBV6-5 TGTGCCAGCAAGACAGGGGATGGAAACTATGGCTACACCTTC CASKTGDGNYGYTF
- - TRBJ2-7 TRBV25-1 TGTGCCAGCAGTGAATTGGGCAGGGTCGAGCAGTACTTC CASSELGRVEQYF
- TRBD1 TRBJ1-1 TRBV11-2 TGTGCCAGCAGCCGGACAGGGGATAAGACTGAAGCTTTCTTT CASSRTGDKTEAFF
few - TRBJ2-7 TRBV27 TGTGCCAGCAGTTTTGGAGGTAGCTTCTCCTACGAGCAGTACTTC CASSFGGSFSYEQYF
- - TRBJ1-1 TRBV27 TGTGCCAGCAGTTTTCGGGAGAACACTGAAGCTTTCTTT CASSFRENTEAFF
- - TRBJ2-7 TRBV6-5 TGTGCCAGCAGCAAACCCGGGACCTACGAGCAGTACTTC CASSKPGTYEQYF
- - TRBJ2-3 TRBV5-4 TGTGCCGGGGGCGTACGGACAGATACGCAGTATTTT CAGGVRTDTQYF
once - TRBJ1-3 TRBV30 TGTGCCTGGAACAGGCTGGGAAACACCATATATTTT CAWNRLGNTIYF
- TRBD2 TRBJ2-1 TRBV9 TGTGCCAGCAGCGCCGGACTAGCGGGGAACAATGAGCAGTTCTTC CASSAGLAGNNEQFF
few TRBD1 TRBJ2-7 TRBV30 TGTGCCTGGACAAAGGGGGCCGGATACGAGCAGTACTTC CAWTKGAGYEQYF
- TRBD1 TRBJ1-3 TRBV3-1/TRBV3-2 TGTGCCAGCAGCCAACCGACAGGGGGCGCAAACACCATATATTTT CASSQPTGGANTIYF
- TRBD1 TRBJ2-3 TRBV28 TGTGCCAGCAGCACATGGACAGGGGCCCAACCAGATACGCAGTATTTT CASSTWTGAQPDTQYF
- - TRBJ2-6 TRBV7-8 TGTGCCAGCACAGGAGGGGCCAACGTCCTGACTTTC CASTGGANVLTF
- - TRBJ2-6 TRBV24-1 TGTGCCACCAGTGACGCCGCAGGGGTCCCCGTCCTGACTTTC CATSDAAGVPVLTF
- - TRBJ1-2 TRBV28 TGTGCCAGCACACGTCGTAATTTGAACGACGGGTCTGGCTATGGCTACACCTTC CASTRRNLNDGSGYGYTF
- - TRBJ1-3 TRBV6-5 TGTGCCAGCAGCACCGCCCGGGGTAGGGAAAACACCATATATTTT CASSTARGRENTIYF
- - TRBJ2-7 TRBV27 TGTGCCAGCAGTTTAGGGGACACATCCTACGAGCAGTACTTC CASSLGDTSYEQYF
- TRBD1 TRBJ1-2 TRBV27 TGTGCCAGCAGTTTAAACAGGGGACAAGGCTACACCTTC CASSLNRGQGYTF
- TRBD1 TRBJ2-2 TRBV5-5 TGTGCCAGCAGCTTCACAGACAGGGCCACCGGGGAGCTGTTTTTT CASSFTDRATGELFF
few - TRBJ1-5 TRBV6-5 TGTGCCAGCAGTTTTCAGGGCAATCAGCCCCAGCATTTT CASSFQGNQPQHF
- - TRBJ1-3 TRBV7-9 TGTGCCAGCAGCCATCCCATGGCCGACACCATATATTTT CASSHPMADTIYF
- TRBD1 TRBJ2-7 TRBV2 TGTGCCAGCAGTTACGGGACAGGGTGGGAGGAGCAGTACTTC CASSYGTGWEEQYF
- TRBD2 TRBJ2-1 TRBV5-1 TGCGCCAGCAGCCCCCTCGCGGGAGCTAACAATGAGCAGTTCTTC CASSPLAGANNEQFF
- TRBD1 TRBJ2-1 TRBV5-1 TGCGCCAGCAGCTCGGGACAGGGTCGAGGGAGGGCCTCGGGTGAGCAGTTCTTC CASSSGQGRGRASGEQFF
- - TRBJ2-7 TRBV19 TGTGCCAGTAGTTCCTGGGCGGGAACTATTACCTACGAGCAGTACTTC CASSSWAGTITYEQYF
- - TRBJ1-5 TRBV19 TGTGCCAGTAGTATAAGTAGGGGAAACGGCAATCAGCCCCAGCATTTT CASSISRGNGNQPQHF
- - TRBJ1-2 TRBV5-4 TGTGCCAGCAGCCGATGGGGGGACTATGGCTACACCTTC CASSRWGDYGYTF
- TRBD2 TRBJ2-5 TRBV28 TGTGCCAGCGAACACACTAGCGTTCCCTCCCAAGAGACCCAGTACTTC CASEHTSVPSQETQYF
- - TRBJ1-1 TRBV30 TGTGCCTGGAGTAAACAGGGTAGGGCTGAAGCTTTCTTT CAWSKQGRAEAFF
- TRBD1 TRBJ1-6 TRBV19 TGTGCCAGTACTCCAGGACAGGGAAATTCACCCCTCCACTTT CASTPGQGNSPLHF
- - TRBJ2-1 TRBV7-2 TGTGCCAGCAGCTTAGGGATGGGCCCCTACAATGAGCAGTTCTTC CASSLGMGPYNEQFF
- - TRBJ1-3 TRBV19 TGTGCCAGTAGTATCGGGGGTACTGGAAACACCATATATTTT CASSIGGTGNTIYF
- - TRBJ2-5 TRBV28 TGTGCCAGCAGTCCCCCGGACTCGGAGACCCAGTACTTC CASSPPDSETQYF
once - TRBJ2-7 TRBV30 TGTGCCTGGAGTGTAGAAGGTAGCGTTACCTACGAGCAGTACTTC CAWSVEGSVTYEQYF
- - TRBJ2-7 TRBV7-9 TGTGCCAGCAGCACCCGGACAGAAATCCAGAGGGAGCAGTACTTC CASSTRTEIQREQYF
- - TRBJ2-6 TRBV5-4 TGTGCCAGCAGCCGTACCGGGTCCCTCTCTGGGGCCAACGTCCTGACTTTC CASSRTGSLSGANVLTF
- TRBD1 TRBJ2-1 TRBV10-3 TGTGCCATCAGTGAGGGGACAGGGGAAAGTGAGCAGTTCTTC CAISEGTGESEQFF
- - TRBJ2-7 TRBV10-2 TGCGCCAGCAGTGATCCGGGAGACTACGAGCAGTACTTC CASSDPGDYEQYF
- - TRBJ1-5 TRBV27 TGTGCCAGCAGTCGGCCAGGTCAGCCCCAGCATTTT CASSRPGQPQHF
- TRBD1 TRBJ1-2 TRBV5-1 TGCGCCAGCAGCTTGGGACAGGGGGACCGCTATGGCTACACCTTC CASSLGQGDRYGYTF